These 18 T cell receptor beta chains share one sample of origin, sequenced in a study of T cells in localized non-small cell lung cancer. Here immunoSEQ multiplex PCR was the method, and the copy in TCRdb shows in-frame clones only, minus some. The table shows approximately 20,000 clones, with approximately 87% occurring only once. The specimen was PBMCs, collected before any cancer treatment. These receptors all come from a woman aged 35-75 years with stage II squamous cell lung carcinoma.

The chain joins TRBV9 to TRBJ2-1; TRBD2 agrees at 7 bases. CDR3 length: 14 amino acids. The germline V gene encodes CDR1 SGDLS and CDR2 YYNGEE. Unmatched junction bases numbered 3, after V lost 0 bases and J lost 6 bases. DNA for the CDR3: TGTGCCAGCAGCGTAGAAGCTAGCGGCAATGAGCAGTTCTTC. This encodes CASSVEASGNEQFF.

The chain is built from TRBV7-2 and TRBJ2-1; no firm D call. Germline V gene sequence: CDR1 SGHTA, CDR2 FQGNSA. The CDR3 totals 14 residues. V lost 1 base and J 4 bases, leaving 8 bases between the germline ends. CDR3 amino acids: CASSLVPGYNEQFF. The CDR3 coding sequence is TGTGCCAGCAGCTTAGTTCCCGGATACAATGAGCAGTTCTTC.

The rearrangement uses TRBV9 and TRBJ2-7; D perhaps matches TRBD2 (5 bases). V lost 2 bases and J lost 4, with 16 bases in between. Per germline, CDR1 SGDLS and CDR2 YYNGEE. The CDR3 totals 15 residues. In nucleotides, the CDR3 is TGTGCCAGCAGCGTGGATGCGGGCTTAGTATACGAGCAGTACTTC. Its translation: CASSVDAGLVYEQYF.

This chain uses TRBV10-3 with TRBJ2-7; no definite D call. Germline-derived CDR1 and CDR2 are ENHRY and SYGVKD. This CDR3 comprises 16 residues. The V end was cut by 3 bases, the J end by 2 bases, with 17 bases between. The CDR3 DNA follows: TGTGCCATCAGTGAAGGGCCACGCGCCAGACCCTACGAGCAGTACTTC. Protein: CAISEGPRARPYEQYF.

The chain employs TRBV4-3 and TRBJ2-2, with D perhaps TRBD1 or TRBD2 (5 bases each). The germline V gene encodes CDR1 LGHNA and CDR2 YSLEER. The CDR3 loop spans 15 amino acids. Trimming removed 0 bases at V and 6 bases at J, with 11 bases between. The CDR3 DNA follows: TGCGCCAGCAGCCAAGAGCTTGGGGGAGCCGGGGAGCTGTTTTTT. Translation: CASSQELGGAGELFF.

The rearrangement joins TRBV19 to TRBJ2-5, with 12 positions matching TRBD2. The CDR3 totals 16 residues. Unmatched junction bases numbered 10, after V lost 6 bases and J lost 5 bases. Germline CDR1 and CDR2: LNHDA and SQIVND (reference sequence). CDR3 nucleotides: TGTGCCAGTAGGGACCTAGCGGGAGGGCTCGGGGAGACCCAGTACTTC. Translated, it gives CASRDLAGGLGETQYF.

The rearrangement links TRBV6-5 to TRBJ2-5, with D possibly TRBD1 on 6 matching bases. The CDR3 has 13 residues. Trimming took off 6 bases at V and 5 bases at J, with 13 bases between the two ends. Germline V lookup: CDR1 MNHEY, CDR2 SVGAGI. The CDR3 DNA reads as TGTGCCAGCAGGAAACAGGGAGCGGAGACCCAGTACTTC. Amino acid sequence: CASRKQGAETQYF.

To note about this clone: A junction end diverges from the germline sequence, so it may reflect a read error. The chain joins TRBV10-3 to TRBJ2-7; D call uncertain. The CDR3 is 13 residues long. Germline assignment: CDR1 ENHRY and CDR2 SYGVKD. The CDR3 loop is CAISEPNMVQMDF. CDR3 DNA: TGTGCCATCAGTGAGCCCAATATGGTTCAAATGGACTTC.

The gene calls are TRBV29-1 and TRBJ1-4; tentative D call: TRBD1 (5 bases). V shed 6 bases and J shed 7 bases, with 15 bases lying between them. CDR3 length: 13 amino acids. The germline V gene has CDR1 SQVTM and CDR2 ANQGSEA. In DNA, the CDR3 is TGCAGCGTCGGTCACGGGACGGGTGAAAAACTGTTTTTT. Translating gives CSVGHGTGEKLFF.

The rearrangement links TRBV19 to TRBJ2-2; 9 bases map to TRBD2. The ends lost 3 bases at V and 5 bases at J; junction bases unmatched: 7. The CDR3 has 16 residues. CDR1 is LNHDA, CDR2 SQIVND, per germline (reference sequence). The CDR3: CASSMIAGDRTGELFF. For the CDR3, the DNA is TGTGCCAGTAGTATGATAGCGGGAGACCGGACCGGGGAGCTGTTTTTT.

This clone was detected once. The chain couples TRBV10-3 to TRBJ1-2; 7 nucleotides line up with TRBD1. The CDR3 runs 14 residues. Germline V gene lookup returns CDR1 ENHRY and CDR2 SYGVKD. Trimming took 6 bases from V and 4 from J; bases not matched to a gene: 8. This chain's CDR3 is CAIRAEQGSYGYTF. The CDR3 DNA reads TGTGCCATCAGAGCAGAACAGGGGAGCTATGGCTACACCTTC.

This chain uses TRBV27 with TRBJ2-3; weak D call: TRBD2 (6 bases). The germline V gene has CDR1 MNHEY and CDR2 SMNVEV (reference sequence). The CDR3 consists of 15 residues. V lost 4 bases to trimming and J lost 2 bases, with 13 bases between them. The DNA for the CDR3 is TGTGCCAGCAGTTATCGCGGGGCCCTCACAGATACGCAGTATTTT. Translating it yields CASSYRGALTDTQYF.

This clone was counted a single time. The V gene is TRBV7-6, the J gene TRBJ2-1; either TRBD1 or TRBD2 may fit D (6 bases each). The CDR3 spans 15 residues. Trimming pared 4 bases from V and 5 bases from J, leaving 15 bases between. Germline V gene lookup returns CDR1 SGHVS and CDR2 FNYEAQ. CDR3 nucleotide sequence: TGTGCCAGCAGCTCGAGGGGGAGGAAGAACAATGAGCAGTTCTTC. It specifies CASSSRGRKNNEQFF.

This clone is a singleton in its sample. The chain carries TRBV28 and TRBJ2-1; D remains unclear. This CDR3 contains 11 residues. CDR1 is MDHEN, CDR2 SYDVKM, per germline. With 6 bases removed from V and 7 bases from J, the gap between germline ends came to 7 bases. The CDR3: CASSSLNEQFF. CDR3 DNA: TGTGCCAGCAGCTCCTTAAATGAGCAGTTCTTC.

This chain uses TRBV28 with TRBJ2-7, with D perhaps TRBD1 or TRBD2 (5 bases each). Trimming shortened V by 3 bases and J by 2 bases, and 17 bases separated the two germline ends. The CDR3 runs 16 residues. The germline gives CDR1 MDHEN, CDR2 SYDVKM. CDR3 DNA sequence: TGTGCCAGCAGTTTTCCCTGGGGGTCCTCAACCTACGAGCAGTACTTC. Its protein product is CASSFPWGSSTYEQYF.

The rearrangement links TRBV18 to TRBJ2-7, with TRBD2 identical over 7 bases. V trimming: 1 base; J trimming: 7 bases; junction bases outside the gene matches: 4. The germline CDR1 and CDR2 sequences are KGHSH and LQKENI. The CDR3 contains 13 residues. This CDR3 reads CASSPRLADEQYF. CDR3 DNA sequence: TGTGCCAGCTCACCACGACTAGCCGATGAGCAGTACTTC.

The genes are TRBV30 and TRBJ2-4; 10 nucleotides line up with TRBD2. CDR1 and CDR2 from the germline V gene are GTSNPN and SVGIG (reference sequence). The CDR3 runs 12 residues. The CDR3 sequence is CALSASGSIQYF. CDR3 in DNA: TGTGCTCTATCGGCTAGCGGGAGCATTCAGTACTTC.

The chain links TRBV27 to TRBJ2-1, with D perhaps TRBD2 (6 bases). Trimming pared 5 bases from V and 8 bases from J, leaving 19 bases between. The CDR3 totals 15 residues. Germline CDR1 MNHEY, CDR2 SMNVEV (reference sequence). CDR3 DNA sequence: TGTGCCAGCAGTCGGTTTGGCGGGACGGTCGATGAGCAGTTCTTC. Encoded protein: CASSRFGGTVDEQFF.